This T cell receptor (beta chain) came from a study of graft-versus-host responses after intestinal transplantation. Study details: Multivisceral, liver-intestinal, or isolated intestinal transplants were received by the recipients.

Study-wide results and limits: Early after transplant, HvG clones declined as circulating GvH clones peaked. There were GvH clones found in recipient marrow, and some of them appeared first in ileum or blood.

Generated by immunoSEQ multiplex PCR, the TCRdb table keeps only in-frame clones and is missing some. The data show some 45,000 clones, around 96% seen once. On this clone itself: Its matching antigen is unknown.

Looked up from germline, CDR1 is SGHNT and CDR2 is YYREEE (reference sequence). There are 15 residues in the CDR3. V lost 4 bases, J lost 2 bases, and 15 bases lay in between. The sample was PBMCs, taken around 350 days after intestinal transplant. The chain couples TRBV5-4 to TRBJ2-5, with no clear D. This TCR derives from a human patient who received an intestinal transplant, so some T cells may come from the graft donor. The CDR3 nucleotides are TGTGCCAGCAGCGAGGAGCCAGGCGATCAAGAGACCCAGTACTTC. It specifies CASSEEPGDQETQYF.